The source of this TCR beta chain is a study of cytomegalovirus exposure and HLA in healthy donors. Notes on the study in general: Links to common viral pathogens appeared, in a later analysis, for several of the most significant clusters. Cytomegalovirus status was reportedly diagnosed by the classifier with high specificity and sensitivity.

The V end lost 6 bases, the J end lost 5 bases, and 11 bases lay between the germline ends. Germline assignment: CDR1 MNHEY and CDR2 SMNVEV (reference sequence). The CDR3 is 12 amino acids. Primers: 60 Vbeta forward and 13 Jbeta reverse. Repertoires were generated with immunoSEQ multiplex PCR, while TCRdb's copy carries only in-frame clones and drops some. The data hold 150,000 to 200,000 clones, with less than 80% observed a single time. About this clone itself: Antigen unknown.

Sequences were obtained from PBMCs. The origin of this receptor is a woman aged 25 to 45 in good health and CMV-seropositive. V and J are TRBV27 and TRBJ2-7, with D hard to call. CDR3 DNA: TGTGCCAGCAGCCAGTCCCTGGACGAGCAGTACTTC. Protein product: CASSQSLDEQYF.